This TCR beta chain was captured by sequencing in a study of blood T cells in healthy people across ages. Study outcomes and limitations: Relative to aged donors, long-lived donors carried more naive CD4+ cells and displayed higher diversity.

Researchers collected about 9.7 milliliters of peripheral blood from every single donor. Per sample, no less than 5 micrograms of total RNA were extracted. The CDR3 covers 14 residues. Trimming took off 8 bases at V and 2 bases at J, with 13 bases between the two ends. Germline CDR1 and CDR2: SGHTA and FQGNSA. A second PCR, run for 7 to 11 cycles, used a sample-barcoded 5' primer plus a J-beta primer mix. TCRdb analysed the 5' RACE reads with MiXCR anew, one entry per CDR3 protein. The table includes about 620,000 distinct CDR3 sequences, around a fifth detected once. As for this clonotype: As yet, its antigen is unknown.

The source of this sequence is a man between 65 and 79 years old in good health. The sample consisted of blood. V usage is TRBV7-2 and J usage is TRBJ2-1, with D unresolved. CDR3 DNA: TGTGCCAGCCGAGCAGAACCGACCTACAATGAGCAGTTCTTC. Amino acid sequence: CASRAEPTYNEQFF. Full variable domain (outside the CDR3, taken from reference TRBV7-2 and TRBJ2-1): GAGVSQSPSNKVTEKGKDVELRCDPISGHTALYWYRQSLGQGLEFLIYFQGNSAPDKSGLPSDRFSAERTGGSVSTLTIQRTQQEDSAVYLCASRAEPTYNEQFFGPGTRLTVL.